A selection of T cell receptor beta chains follows, all from one sample in a study of control samples from healthy donors and cancer patients. Here immunoSEQ multiplex PCR was the method, and the copy in TCRdb shows in-frame clones only, minus some. The data contain about 90,000 clones, just over 90% of them singletons. Sequenced sample: blood. These receptors originate from a woman aged 25 to 39 in good health. CDR3s include the opening cysteine and the closing phenylalanine or tryptophan. D genes are given only for firm matches. Clone size is shown for a subset of rows, as once, few, many or a class of expanded clone.

- | TRBJ2-5 | TRBV7-9 | - | TGTGCCAGCAGCTACAGCGGGCCGGAGACCCAGTACTTC | CASSYSGPETQYF
once | TRBJ1-5 | TRBV19 | TRBD1 | TGTGCCAGTAGTATAGGCCACAGGGGCACTCAGCCCCAGCATTTT | CASSIGHRGTQPQHF
- | TRBJ1-2 | TRBV6-5 | - | TGTGCCAGCAGTTACTCGAAGTATGGCTACACCTTC | CASSYSKYGYTF
once | TRBJ1-1 | TRBV11-2 | - | TGTGCCAGCAGCTTAGGGAGGGGCACCCAGAACACTGAAGCTTTCTTT | CASSLGRGTQNTEAFF
- | TRBJ2-3 | TRBV7-9 | - | TGTGCCAGCAGCTCAACGGGGGTGGGGACAGATACGCAGTATTTT | CASSSTGVGTDTQYF
- | TRBJ1-2 | TRBV9 | - | TGTGCCAGCAGCGCACATTCGGGGGGCTCTCCTTATGGCTACACCTTC | CASSAHSGGSPYGYTF
- | TRBJ2-5 | TRBV5-5 | - | TGTGCCAGCAGCCTATCATCACAGGGAGGGGAGACCCAGTACTTC | CASSLSSQGGETQYF
- | TRBJ1-4 | TRBV3-1/TRBV3-2 | - | TGTGCCAGCAGCCGGAAGGGGGTTAGTAATGAAAAACTGTTTTTT | CASSRKGVSNEKLFF
- | TRBJ1-2 | TRBV6-6 | - | TGTGCCAGCAGTTCTCGAGACAGCATCGACGGCTACACCTTC | CASSSRDSIDGYTF
- | TRBJ2-5 | TRBV2 | - | TGTGCCAGCAGTGAGGTACAGGGAGGAGAGACCCAGTACTTC | CASSEVQGGETQYF